This TCR beta chain comes out of a study of T cells in Graves' hyperthyroidism and ophthalmopathy (dated by TCRdb to about 2019). For context, the study as a whole: Peripheral blood was collected at initial diagnosis, before any treatment. To identify distinguishing TCR V-J signatures, a discovery cohort of 100 patients was used, comprising 40 to 45 with Graves' ophthalmopathy and around 57 with stable Graves' hyperthyroidism. Whether ophthalmopathy could be predicted prospectively was tested in an independent validation cohort made up of about 20 hyperthyroidism patients plus 17 patients who later progressed to ophthalmopathy. The approximately 98 discovery patients were randomly divided into training and test sets at a 7:3 ratio. The study also compared thyroid tissue and blood T-cell repertoires from more than five Graves' hyperthyroidism patients. After blood sampling, hyperthyroidism patients were treated with methimazole at a starting dose of 30 mg daily, and ophthalmopathy patients were treated with high-dose intravenous methylprednisolone. The paper reports TCR Vbeta CDR3 sequencing of approximately 140 peripheral blood samples: over 40 ophthalmopathy, roughly 74 hyperthyroidism and some 17 progressor patients.

At least ten counts were recorded for this clonotype. The antigen this receptor binds is unknown. No per-base quality is available; no much larger clone lies one base away. The V end loses 5 bases and the J end loses 3 bases, and a stretch of 23 bases separates them. Counted from cysteine to phenylalanine, this CDR3 has 17 amino acids. The read is trimmed to its CDR3 DNA, 51 bases read in frame from base 1. Per the germline V gene, MDHEN is the CDR1 and SYDVKM is the CDR2. The TCR beta CDR3 regions were amplified from RNA transcripts. The TCR CDR3 was subjected to a first round of RT-PCR using the HTBI primer set and the Qiagen OneStep RT-PCR kit. The libraries were constructed in a second round of multiplex PCR and then size-selected and purified. Sequencing of the libraries was done on an Illumina HiSeq2000 using paired-end 100 bp reads. The study's processing was this. SOAPnuke was used to process the raw data, throwing out any read that contained adapters or uncalled bases, had a mean Phred below 15, or lacked an exact constant-primer or identifier match. COPE v1.2.5 was used to merge high-quality paired reads, and clonotypes were defined as unique nucleotide sequences. MiTCR v1.1 was used to align clonotypes to the IMGT TRBV, TRBD and TRBJ reference segments. The analysis included only V-J combinations with a frequency above 0.0001, which together covered over 98% of the repertoires. The TCS score was defined as the ratio of F50 (clonal expansion) to E x V (chaos), calculated using BLOSUM62-based TCRdist between CDR3 peptides within each V-J. Welch's t-statistics and random forest reduced 450 to 600 V-J features to roughly 13, which were used in a naive Bayes classifier (R e1071). TCRdb reprocessing: public reads trimmed at Q25 with fastp, clones called with MiXCR, in-frame beta chains kept. Each CDR3 protein appears once, grouped with its most common genes and DNA. These V and J calls derive from TCRdb rather than the authors' analysis. Counted in this sample were over 500,000 distinct CDR3 sequences; 14% of them appeared once. Approximately 14% of the sample comes from the top ten.

Stable Graves' hyperthyroidism was defined as the absence of progression to ophthalmopathy over 18 months of follow-up. Hyperthyroidism patients were newly diagnosed, had a disease duration of under 2 months, and were aged 18 to 65 years. The study excluded patients with uncontrolled infections, other autoimmune diseases, pregnancy or lactation. Clinical symptoms, serum thyroxine and TRAb, thyroid ultrasound, and orbital computed tomography formed the basis for the diagnoses. Ficoll-Paque density gradient centrifugation was used to isolate PBMCs from about 9 ml of fresh peripheral blood. Total RNA was extracted using Trizol reagent, and RNA quality was assessed on an Agilent 2100 Bioanalyzer. Here is what the overall study found, with its caveats: During validation, the model predicted progression to ophthalmopathy a median of around 7 months ahead of onset, with almost 71% sensitivity and about 75% specificity. No statistical method was used to set the sample size in advance, and investigators knew the group allocation. Most expanded thyroid clonotypes (frequency above 0.001) were also detected in blood, a finding suggesting that blood repertoires may reflect thyroid immune responses. A model built on a 13 V-J signature distinguished ophthalmopathy from stable hyperthyroidism, reaching approximately 89% sensitivity and about 81% specificity in cross-validation and 80%/75% in testing.

The rearrangement combines TRBV28 with TRBJ2-7; TRBD2 is possibly the D segment (6 matching bases). Input material: blood. This sequence originates from a woman in her thirties or forties with Graves' hyperthyroidism. The nucleotides are TGTGCCAGCAGTACCCTTTTAAGCGGGCGAGGATGCTACGAGCAGTACTTC. Its product reads: CASSTLLSGRGCYEQYF.